This T cell receptor beta chain stems from a study of T cell changes during pregnancy in multiple sclerosis (dated 2019 in TCRdb). With respect to the entire study: The study looked at changes in the T cell repertoire across pregnancy in women with multiple sclerosis.

The receptor library was made with the immunoSEQ multiplex PCR assay. The source is immuneACCESS, and TCRdb retained only in-frame sequences with V and J called. Part of the clones is not carried over; for the studies checked, unresolved V genes explain less than half of this, and the remainder is unexplained. The sample table contains approximately 30,000 clones; only one count was recorded for approximately 89% of them. Roughly 5.1% of the sample lies in the top ten. Notes on this clone: Its antigen remains unidentified. No much larger clonotype is one base removed from it; base qualities were not supplied.

The sequence was collected from a female donor with multiple sclerosis, enrolled in a pregnancy study. The material sequenced was CD8+ T cells from peripheral blood mononuclear cells, taken in the first trimester of pregnancy.

The CDR3 here reads CASSFSLMNTEAFF. The nucleotide sequence reads as follows: TGTGCCAGCAGTTTCTCTCTTATGAACACTGAAGCTTTCTTT. The receptor chain draws on TRBV27 and TRBJ1-1; a confident D gene designation cannot be given. V gives up 3 bases and J gives up 0 bases, and the segment between their germline ends measures 8 bases. Sequences MNHEY (CDR1) and SMNVEV (CDR2) are obtained from the germline V gene (reference sequence). Inclusive of the bounding cysteine and phenylalanine, the CDR3 is 14 residues long. CDR3 DNA is the only sequence kept; it has 42 bases, read in frame from the first base.